A single sample gave rise to the 18 T cell receptor beta chains below, sequenced in a study of T cell repertoires in cytomegalovirus infection (dated by TCRdb to the late 2010s). Sequenced using an Illumina HiSeq 1500. TCRdb applied fastp at Q25 and MiXCR to the public reads, then kept only in-frame beta chains. One record per CDR3 amino acid sequence lists the most common genes and DNA. A total of some 450,000 distinct CDR3 sequences appear in this sample, approximately 33% of them only once. Roughly 15% of the sample rests with the top ten. The source material was PBMCs. The receptors here all came from a human donor in good health (CMV status not recorded). Some clones in this sample may be carry-over from other donors' samples.

Notes on this clonotype: Germline and junction disagree at one end, which may indicate a read error. The chain joins TRBV7-9 to TRBJ2-5; D might be TRBD2 (6 bases). CDR3 size: 14 residues. Germline V CDR1 and CDR2: SEHNR, FQNEAQ (reference sequence). The CDR3 DNA reads as TGTGCCAGCAGGGAGGGGACGGTCGGAGAGCCCCAGTACTTC. Encoded protein: CASREGTVGEPQYF. Combining the CDR3 with reference TRBV7-9 and TRBJ2-5 gives the whole variable domain DTGVSQNPRHKITKRGQNVTFRCDPISEHNRLYWYRQTLGQGPEFLTYFQNEAQLEKSRLLSDRFSAERPKGSFSTLEIQRTEQGDSAMYLCASREGTVGEPQYFGPGTRLLVL.

This sequence joins TRBV7-8 and TRBJ2-1, with TRBD1 as a possible D gene (6 bases). The germline V and J ends were trimmed by 4 bases and 8 bases, with 36 bases remaining between them. The CDR3 length is 21 residues. Germline V gene data show CDR1 as SGHVS and CDR2 as FQNEAQ. The CDR3 sequence is CASSSLISARTAKQGYDEQFF. CDR3 nucleotide sequence: TGTGCCAGCAGCTCATTAATAAGCGCCAGGACAGCCAAGCAAGGGTACGATGAGCAGTTCTTC.

The V call is TRBV28, the J call TRBJ2-3; no clear D. The length of the CDR3 is 11 residues. Trimming cost V 10 bases and J 5 bases, with 10 bases left between them. The germline CDR1 and CDR2 sequences are MDHEN and SYDVKM. CDR3 sequence reads: CATPIKDTQYF. The CDR3 coding sequence is TGTGCCACGCCTATTAAAGATACGCAGTATTTT.

Only a few counts were recorded for this clonotype. This chain uses TRBV18 with TRBJ1-5, with D possibly being TRBD1 (6 bases). V was clipped by 6 bases and J by 4 bases, with 16 bases between them. Germline CDR1 KGHSH, CDR2 LQKENI. This CDR3 is built from 15 residues. The CDR3 loop reads CASSRSGAINQPQHF. CDR3 in DNA: TGTGCCAGCTCCCGCTCAGGGGCCATTAATCAGCCCCAGCATTTT.

This clonotype has more than one count but fewer than ten. The chain joins TRBV19 to TRBJ2-5, with D hard to call. Trimming cost V 3 bases and J 4 bases, with 9 bases left between them. The CDR3 is 13 residues long. In germline, CDR1 is LNHDA, CDR2 SQIVND (reference sequence). Here the CDR3 reads CASSIGDLETQYF. Written as DNA, the CDR3 is TGTGCCAGTAGTATTGGAGATCTAGAGACCCAGTACTTC.

CDR3 region: CASSFIQAIYNEQFF. In DNA, the CDR3 is TGTGCCAGCAGCTTCATCCAGGCCATCTACAATGAGCAGTTCTTC. The chain uses TRBV11-2 and TRBJ2-1; D not resolved. Germline values: CDR1 SGHAT, CDR2 FQNNGV. This CDR3 spans 15 amino acids. V was pared by 3 bases and J by 3 bases, with 12 bases between.

This clonotype was seen a few times. V is TRBV6-1 and J is TRBJ2-5, with D hard to call. The CDR3 runs to 13 residues. V was shortened by 7 bases and J by 4 bases, with 13 bases between the two germline ends. Germline values: CDR1 MNHNS, CDR2 SASEGT. The CDR3 bases are TGTGCCAGCACTAACCAGCTTGGAGAGACCCAGTACTTC. It specifies CASTNQLGETQYF.

Here the CDR3 DNA reads TGCGCCAGCAGTCCCCCAACCTTAAATACGCAGTATTTT. Protein: CASSPPTLNTQYF. The rearrangement links TRBV23-1 to TRBJ2-3, with D unclear. TRBV23-1 is marked as an open reading frame, function uncertain. V was clipped by 4 bases and J by 7 bases, with 12 bases between them. The length of the CDR3 is 13 residues.

As regards this clonotype: This may come from a read error, since a much larger clone is one base off. The J gene is TRBJ1-1, the V gene TRBV7-6; D perhaps matches TRBD1 (5 bases). There are 13 residues in the CDR3. CDR1 and CDR2 (germline): SGHVS, FNYEAQ. In nucleotides, the CDR3 is TGTGCCAGCAGCTTAGGAGGGGAACCTGAAGCTTTATTT. Protein sequence: CASSLGGEPEALF.

This rearrangement joins TRBV7-9 to TRBJ2-3; 9 bases are a match to TRBD2. The V gene's germline CDR1 is SEHNR and CDR2 FQNEAQ (reference sequence). V trimming: 3 bases; J trimming: 3 bases; junction bases outside the gene matches: 7. This CDR3 is built from 16 residues. CDR3 nucleotides: TGTGCCAGCAGCTTGGGGCGGGGGGGCACGACAGATACGCAGTATTTT. It yields the protein CASSLGRGGTTDTQYF.

V is TRBV12-5 and J is TRBJ2-3, with D possibly TRBD2 on 6 matching bases. The CDR3 spans 18 residues. The V end was cut by 7 bases, the J end by 2 bases, with 25 bases between. Per germline, CDR1 LGHNT and CDR2 FRNRAP. The CDR3 region is CASALVRSGEVHTDTQYF. The CDR3 region has the DNA TGTGCTAGTGCCCTGGTTCGCTCGGGAGAAGTCCACACAGATACGCAGTATTTT.

This clonotype was seen only a few times. The chain has TRBV19 and TRBJ1-5; D perhaps matches TRBD1 (6 bases). The germline V gene encodes CDR1 LNHDA and CDR2 SQIVND (reference sequence). This CDR3 is 15 amino acids long. Trimming left V 5 bases short and J 2 bases short, with 13 bases between. The CDR3 reads CASSGGGKGNQPQHF. CDR3 bases: TGTGCCAGTAGTGGAGGGGGGAAAGGCAATCAGCCCCAGCATTTT.

This clonotype was picked up a small number of times. The rearrangement links TRBV20-1 to TRBJ2-1; perhaps TRBD2 as D (5 bases). The ends were cut back, 5 bases at V and 7 bases at J, with 12 bases in the middle. This CDR3 is 12 amino acids long. CDR1 DFQATT and CDR2 SNEGSKA come from the germline V gene (reference sequence). Here the CDR3 DNA reads TGCAGTGCTCTCGGGGTAAAGAATGAGCAGTTCTTC. The encoded protein is CSALGVKNEQFF.

The chain couples TRBV3-1 to TRBJ1-2, with D perhaps TRBD1 (6 bases). The CDR3 consists of 16 residues. Trimming cost V 5 bases and J 0 bases, with 16 bases left between them. Germline CDR1 LGHDT, CDR2 YNNKEL (reference sequence). CDR3 DNA: TGTGCCAGCAGCACTCACGGGACACCGCCTAACTATGGCTACACCTTC. This translates into CASSTHGTPPNYGYTF. The whole variable domain, filled in from reference TRBV3-1 and TRBJ1-2, reads DTAVSQTPKYLVTQMGNDKSIKCEQNLGHDTMYWYKQDSKKFLKIMFSYNNKELIINETVPNRFSPKSPDKAHLNLHINSLELGDSAVYFCASSTHGTPPNYGYTFGSGTRLTVV.

Ten or more counts support this clonotype. The V call is TRBV7-2, the J call TRBJ2-7; no reliable D call. Trimming removed 1 base at V and 3 bases at J, with 7 bases between. The germline V gene has CDR1 SGHTA and CDR2 FQGNSA. The CDR3 sequence is 13 residues long. CDR3 region: CASSLVADYEQYF. As DNA, the CDR3 is TGTGCCAGCAGCTTAGTGGCCGACTACGAGCAGTACTTC.

This clonotype occurred a few times. J is TRBJ2-7 and V is TRBV4-1; TRBD2 matches at 9 bases. Germline CDR1 is MGHRA and CDR2 is YSYEKL. The CDR3 runs 14 residues. J was trimmed by 2 bases and V by 4 bases; bases with no gene match: 3. The CDR3 protein is CASSRLAGAYEQYF. In DNA form, the CDR3 reads TGCGCCAGCAGCCGATTAGCGGGGGCCTACGAGCAGTACTTC.

The CDR3 nucleotides read TGTGCCAGCAGCTTTGGGGGACTAGCGGCGGAGCAGTACTTC. It translates to CASSFGGLAAEQYF. V gene TRBV11-1 combines with J gene TRBJ2-7; TRBD2 aligns across 11 bases. The germline V gene has CDR1 SGHAT and CDR2 FQDESV (reference sequence). Trimming cost V 3 bases and J 7 bases; bases outside gene matches: 5. This CDR3 is 14 amino acids long.

This clonotype was counted between two and nine times. J is TRBJ2-3 and V is TRBV6-2 or TRBV6-3; unclear D gene. Germline CDR1 and CDR2: MNHEY and SVGEGT. The CDR3 length is 15 residues. Trimming cost V 9 bases and J 0 bases, with 16 bases left between them. This CDR3 is CASQPVRASTDTQYF. The CDR3 DNA reads as TGTGCCAGTCAGCCGGTACGGGCTAGCACAGATACGCAGTATTTT.